This is a list of T cell receptor beta chains from one sample in a study of cytomegalovirus exposure and HLA in healthy donors. The method was immunoSEQ multiplex PCR; TCRdb's version includes in-frame clones alone and lacks a portion of them. The sample carries 120,000 or so clones, around 66% recorded once. The specimen sequenced was PBMCs. These receptors came from a woman aged 40 to 49 in good health and CMV-seropositive. Each CDR3 is given with its conserved first and last residue. A D gene is named only where the DNA matches it firmly. Some rows have no size entry. The others give once, few or many, or a class for an expanded clone.

cdr3_aa cdr3_nt j_call v_call d_call clone_size
CASSPGQGRRDLYGYTF TGTGCCAGCAGTCCCGGACAGGGGCGAAGAGACCTCTATGGCTACACCTTC TRBJ1-2 TRBV27 TRBD1 .
CATSRVVGVNTGELFF TGTGCCACCAGCAGAGTGGTAGGAGTGAACACCGGGGAGCTGTTTTTT TRBJ2-2 TRBV15 . .
CASSLAFGTEYEQYF TGTGCCAGCAGCTTAGCGTTTGGGACAGAATACGAGCAGTACTTC TRBJ2-7 TRBV7-2 TRBD1 .
CASSFVPSNQPQHF TGTGCCAGCAGTTTCGTCCCTAGCAATCAGCCCCAGCATTTT TRBJ1-5 TRBV28 . .
CASSSLPDRANQPQHF TGTGCCAGCAGTTCCCTGCCAGACAGGGCAAATCAGCCCCAGCATTTT TRBJ1-5 TRBV27 TRBD1 .
CASSEGYRGSTDTQYF TGTGCCAGCAGTGAGGGGTACAGGGGGAGCACAGATACGCAGTATTTT TRBJ2-3 TRBV2 TRBD1 few
CASSTRDRVETQYF TGCGCCAGCAGCACACGGGACAGGGTGGAGACCCAGTACTTC TRBJ2-5 TRBV5-1 TRBD1 once
CASSESLGILHEQYF TGTGCCAGCAGTGAATCCCTCGGGATTCTCCACGAGCAGTACTTC TRBJ2-7 TRBV25-1 . .
CASSSQGLAGVQETQYF TGTGCCAGCAGCTCACAAGGACTAGCGGGGGTACAAGAGACCCAGTACTTC TRBJ2-5 TRBV7-8 TRBD2 .
CSATTGNEQYF TGCAGTGCGACCACAGGGAACGAGCAGTACTTC TRBJ2-7 TRBV20-1 . .
CASSLGEADTQYF TGCGCCAGCAGCTTGGGAGAGGCAGATACGCAGTATTTT TRBJ2-3 TRBV5-1 . few
CASSKQGSYGYTF TGTGCCAGTAGTAAACAGGGGAGTTACGGCTACACCTTC TRBJ1-2 TRBV19 TRBD1 few
CASSLVSGVSYNEQFF TGTGCCAGCAGCTTAGTCTCAGGGGTCTCCTACAATGAGCAGTTCTTC TRBJ2-1 TRBV7-9 . few
CASSLWEGQGAGEQYF TGTGCCAGCAGCTTATGGGAGGGACAGGGGGCCGGCGAGCAGTACTTC TRBJ2-7 TRBV7-6 TRBD1 .
CASSPQGAGAQETQYF TGTGCCAGCTCACCACAGGGGGCGGGCGCCCAAGAGACCCAGTACTTC TRBJ2-5 TRBV18 TRBD1 few
CASSPTDNQPQHF TGTGCCAGCTCACCGACAGATAATCAGCCCCAGCATTTT TRBJ1-5 TRBV18 . once
CASYSWGGYEQYF TGTGCCAGCTACTCCTGGGGCGGCTACGAGCAGTACTTC TRBJ2-7 TRBV5-6 . few
CSVSGGSWDNEQFF TGCAGCGTGTCTGGCGGGTCCTGGGACAATGAGCAGTTCTTC TRBJ2-1 TRBV29-1 . .
CASSLGELHEKLFF TGCGCCAGCAGCTTGGGAGAATTACATGAAAAACTGTTTTTT TRBJ1-4 TRBV5-1 . .
CASSIEAAPSGYGYTF TGTGCCAGTAGTATAGAGGCGGCCCCTAGTGGGTATGGCTACACCTTC TRBJ1-2 TRBV19 . .
CASSAQGAAREKLFF TGTGCCAGCAGTGCACAGGGGGCCGCTCGTGAAAAACTGTTTTTT TRBJ1-4 TRBV2 TRBD1 .
CASSEVVTSGGAYEQYF TGTGCCAGCAGTGAAGTCGTGACTAGCGGGGGGGCCTACGAGCAGTACTTC TRBJ2-7 TRBV6-1 TRBD2 .
CASSLRTQGVNTEAFF TGCGCCAGCAGCTTGAGGACCCAGGGGGTGAACACTGAAGCTTTCTTT TRBJ1-1 TRBV5-1 TRBD1 .
CASNPGQPKNIQYF TGCGCCAGTAATCCGGGACAGCCCAAAAACATTCAGTACTTC TRBJ2-4 TRBV5-1 TRBD1 .
CASSHVGANYGYTF TGTGCCAGCAGCCACGTAGGAGCTAACTATGGCTACACCTTC TRBJ1-2 TRBV5-6 . few
CASSAAGTGETEAFF TGTGCCAGTAGTGCCGCCGGGACAGGGGAGACTGAAGCTTTCTTT TRBJ1-1 TRBV19 TRBD1 .
CASSFQGWFGELFF TGTGCCAGCAGCTTCCAGGGGTGGTTCGGGGAGCTGTTTTTT TRBJ2-2 TRBV7-8 . .
CASSLSGTHWTGNTGELFF TGTGCCAGCAGCTTATCCGGGACACACTGGACGGGGAACACCGGGGAGCTGTTTTTT TRBJ2-2 TRBV7-6 . .
CASSLVGTGGWETQYF TGCGCCAGCAGCTTGGTGGGGACAGGGGGCTGGGAGACCCAGTACTTC TRBJ2-5 TRBV5-1 TRBD1 .
CATLAGRYEQYF TGTGCCACGCTAGCGGGAAGGTACGAGCAGTACTTC TRBJ2-7 TRBV28 TRBD2 .
CASSPGTDHNEQFF TGTGCCAGCTCCCCGGGGACAGACCACAATGAGCAGTTCTTC TRBJ2-1 TRBV18 TRBD1 .
CASSSSIAEQFF TGTGCCAGCAGTTCTAGCATAGCTGAGCAGTTCTTC TRBJ2-1 TRBV27 . .
CASSYSDRGYTYTF TGTGCCAGCAGTTACTCTGACAGGGGGTATACCTACACCTTC TRBJ1-2 TRBV6-5 TRBD1 few
CASSLTGQGPYQPQHF TGTGCCAGCAGTTTAACCGGGCAGGGCCCCTACCAGCCCCAGCATTTT TRBJ1-5 TRBV27 . .